This record concerns one T cell receptor (beta chain) sequence. These data are taken from a study of blood T cell repertoires in COVID-19. Study overall: The United States, Italy and Spain provided the acute and convalescent COVID-19 samples.

The assay was immunoSEQ multiplex PCR, and TCRdb's table has in-frame clones only and misses some. The sample shows tens of thousands of clones, around 80% of them seen only once. Deletions cut 0 bases from V and 1 base from J, with 9 bases between. Germline V gene data show CDR1 as MGHRA and CDR2 as YSYEKL. There are 15 residues in the CDR3. The sample taken for sequencing was PBMCs or T cells enriched from blood (not recorded which). The V and J genes are TRBV4-1 and TRBJ1-1; D not resolved. This sequence was found in a woman aged 40 to 49 with acute COVID-19. CDR3 residues: CASSQDGKPNTEAFF. The CDR3 region has the DNA TGCGCCAGCAGCCAAGACGGTAAACCGAACACTGAAGCTTTCTTT.